The 18 T cell receptor beta chains presented below share a single source sample, sequenced in a study of PD-1 blockade in classical Hodgkin lymphoma. Clones were sequenced by immunoSEQ multiplex PCR, and TCRdb holds only the in-frame ones, with some missing. The sample has 120,000 to 150,000 clones; approximately 81% are singletons. Every patient experienced relapse after autologous stem cell transplantation, and brentuximab vedotin exposure varied. The sample here was peripheral blood mononuclear cells (PBMCs), taken before the second cycle of nivolumab. These TCRs come from a human donor with classical Hodgkin lymphoma.

Written as DNA, the CDR3 is TGTGCCAGCAGGGTGGGACAGCGCTCTGGAAACACCATATATTTT. Its protein is CASRVGQRSGNTIYF. V usage is TRBV2 and J usage is TRBJ1-3; 7 bases match TRBD1. The V segment lost 6 bases and the J segment 0 bases; nucleotides outside the gene matches: 5. Per germline, CDR1 SNHLY and CDR2 FYNNEI. The CDR3 totals 15 residues.

This clone was seen ten or more times. The chain uses TRBV5-1 and TRBJ1-1, with 9 bases fitting TRBD1. This CDR3 region has 17 residues. V gave up 1 base and J gave up 2 bases; unmatched junction bases: 9. Germline-derived CDR1 and CDR2 are SGHRS and YFSETQ. The CDR3 is CASSLRDRVLRNTEAFF. CDR3 nucleotide sequence: TGCGCCAGCAGCTTGCGGGACAGGGTCCTCCGAAACACTGAAGCTTTCTTT.

V is TRBV28 and J is TRBJ1-2, with D unclear. In germline, CDR1 is MDHEN, CDR2 SYDVKM. The CDR3 extends over 13 amino acids. Trimming took off 2 bases at V and 4 bases at J, with 8 bases between the two ends. This chain's CDR3 is CASSLRSSYGYTF. Here the CDR3 DNA reads TGTGCCAGCAGTTTAAGGTCCTCCTATGGCTACACCTTC.

The CDR3 loop reads CASSPRRPNTGELFF. In DNA, the CDR3 is TGTGCCAGCAGCCCCCGGCGCCCCAACACCGGGGAGCTGTTTTTT. This chain uses TRBV9 with TRBJ2-2, with D hard to call. Germline values: CDR1 SGDLS, CDR2 YYNGEE. V gave up 4 bases and J gave up 2 bases, with 12 bases separating them. The CDR3 has 15 residues. The whole variable domain, filled in from reference TRBV9 and TRBJ2-2, reads DSGVTQTPKHLITATGQRVTLRCSPRSGDLSVYWYQQSLDQGLQFLIQYYNGEERAKGNILERFSAQQFPDLHSELNLSSLELGDSALYFCASSPRRPNTGELFFGEGSRLTVL.

The chain uses TRBV6-1 and TRBJ2-7, with TRBD1 matching 9 bases. The V gene's germline CDR1 is MNHNS and CDR2 SASEGT. This CDR3 contains 14 residues. The V and J ends lost 8 bases and 4 bases, in that order; junction bases with no gene match: 9. This chain's CDR3 is CASQRAGTGYEQYF. CDR3 sequence (DNA): TGTGCCAGCCAGCGCGCCGGGACAGGGTACGAGCAGTACTTC.

The chain is built from TRBV7-9 and TRBJ2-1, with a possible D match to TRBD1 (5 bases). The CDR3 has 16 amino acids. V was shortened by 3 bases and J by 0 bases, with 12 bases between the two germline ends. Germline V gene data show CDR1 as SEHNR and CDR2 as FQNEAQ (reference sequence). The CDR3 coding sequence is TGTGCCAGCAGCTTTAGTTGGGGCAACTCCTACAATGAGCAGTTCTTC. Its protein product is CASSFSWGNSYNEQFF.

The chain combines TRBV19 with TRBJ2-6; D possibly uses TRBD1 or TRBD2 (5 bases each). Trimming left V 3 bases short and J 3 bases short, with 12 bases between. Germline lookup yields CDR1 LNHDA and CDR2 SQIVND (reference sequence). The CDR3 has 16 amino acids. CDR3 in DNA: TGTGCCAGTAGTATGTCCGGGACCTTTGGGGCCAACGTCCTGACTTTC. It yields the protein CASSMSGTFGANVLTF.

The CDR3 loop reads CASSFLSSGANVLTF. Written as DNA, the CDR3 is TGTGCCAGCAGCTTCCTGTCCTCTGGGGCCAACGTCCTGACTTTC. The genes are TRBV5-4 and TRBJ2-6; D is ambiguous. Trimming left V 2 bases short and J 0 bases short, with 6 bases between. The CDR3 contains 15 residues. Germline V gene data show CDR1 as SGHNT and CDR2 as YYREEE (reference sequence). Combining the CDR3 with reference TRBV5-4 and TRBJ2-6 gives the whole variable domain ETGVTQSPTHLIKTRGQQVTLRCSSQSGHNTVSWYQQALGQGPQFIFQYYREEENGRGNFPPRFSGLQFPNYSSELNVNALELDDSALYLCASSFLSSGANVLTFGAGSRLTVL.

This clone occurred once. This chain links TRBV11-2 with TRBJ2-5, with 12 bases identical to TRBD2. The CDR3 is 16 residues long. Germline V gene sequence: CDR1 SGHAT, CDR2 FQNNGV. The V and J ends lost 0 bases and 10 bases, in that order; junction bases with no gene match: 9. CDR3 amino acids: CASSLDRLAGVGNQYF. In nucleotides, the CDR3 is TGTGCCAGCAGCTTAGATCGACTAGCGGGAGTGGGTAACCAGTACTTC.

The genes are TRBV4-1 and TRBJ2-7, with D hard to call. Germline CDR1 MGHRA, CDR2 YSYEKL. The CDR3 is made up of 15 amino acids. Between the trimmed V and J ends, which lost 2 bases and 5 bases, there was a span of 16 bases. The CDR3 DNA reads as TGCGCCAGCAGCCAATCGCTGCCAGGTGTAGACGAGCAGTACTTC. The encoded protein is CASSQSLPGVDEQYF.

The chain carries TRBV5-4 and TRBJ2-2; D call uncertain. Looked up from germline, CDR1 is SGHNT and CDR2 is YYREEE (reference sequence). V was pared by 0 bases and J by 4 bases, with 10 bases between. This CDR3 has 15 residues. The CDR3: CASSLVSGSTGELFF. The CDR3 region has the DNA TGTGCCAGCAGCTTGGTCTCAGGTTCCACCGGGGAGCTGTTTTTT.

This clone occurred once. The genes are TRBV6-1 and TRBJ1-6; D remains unclear. V lost 7 bases and J lost 4, with 11 bases in between. Germline loops: CDR1 MNHNS, CDR2 SASEGT. The CDR3 length is 14 residues. This CDR3 reads CASTRTVYNSPLHF. The CDR3 coding sequence is TGTGCCAGCACCCGGACGGTATATAATTCACCCCTCCACTTT.

The J gene is TRBJ1-5, the V gene TRBV28; D unclear. There are 14 residues in the CDR3. V was trimmed by 3 bases and J by 7 bases, leaving 13 bases between them. Germline CDR1 and CDR2: MDHEN and SYDVKM. The CDR3 DNA sequence: TGTGCCAGCAGTTTTTTACTGCCGGGACAGCCCCAGCATTTT. Its protein product is CASSFLLPGQPQHF. Full variable domain (missing parts from reference TRBV28 and TRBJ1-5): DVKVTQSSRYLVKRTGEKVFLECVQDMDHENMFWYRQDPGLGLRLIYFSYDVKMKEKGDIPEGYSVSREKKERFSLILESASTNQTSMYLCASSFLLPGQPQHFGDGTRLSIL.

The V and J genes are TRBV28 and TRBJ1-2; the D is unclear. Germline V gene data show CDR1 as MDHEN and CDR2 as SYDVKM. Deletions cut 4 bases from V and 3 bases from J, with 3 bases between. The CDR3 is made up of 11 amino acids. This CDR3 is CASSSHYGYTF. The CDR3 DNA follows: TGTGCCAGCAGTTCTCACTATGGCTACACCTTC.

The chain is built from TRBV6-5 and TRBJ2-5; D not certain. CDR1 and CDR2 from the germline V gene are MNHEY and SVGAGI. V shed 4 bases and J shed 7 bases, with 13 bases lying between them. This CDR3 region has 13 residues. CDR3 residues: CASSSLATRTQYF. The CDR3, as DNA: TGTGCCAGCAGTTCTTTGGCTACGCGGACCCAGTACTTC.

This clone was seen a handful of times. CDR3 DNA sequence: TGTGCCAGCAGTTTCGTGGGGGACACAGATACGCAGTATTTT. This gives the protein CASSFVGDTDTQYF. The chain joins TRBV27 to TRBJ2-3; D assignment may be TRBD1 or TRBD2 (5 bases each). Germline V gene data show CDR1 as MNHEY and CDR2 as SMNVEV (reference sequence). CDR3 size: 14 residues. Trimming took 3 bases from V and 2 from J, leaving 9 bases between them.

As to this clone: Since the CDR3 does not end with the conserved phenylalanine or tryptophan, this likely comes from a read error. The DNA is omitted, as the CDR3 cannot be located on it reliably, and the CDR3 follows TCRdb's listing. The genes are TRBV10-3 and TRBJ2-7; TRBD2 is the table's D call, not checked against the DNA. Germline CDR1 reads ENHRY; CDR2 reads SYGVKD. The CDR3 comprises 11 residues, both ends counted. CDR3: CAISEVLGLQL.

This chain joins TRBV6-5 and TRBJ1-2; possible D gene TRBD1, 5 bases. The V and J ends lost 2 bases and 5 bases respectively, with 12 bases between them. Germline-derived CDR1 and CDR2 are MNHEY and SVGAGI. CDR3 length: 14 amino acids. The DNA for the CDR3 is TGTGCCAGCAGTTACGTGAATGCAGGGTATGGCTACACCTTC. It encodes CASSYVNAGYGYTF.